Each of the 14 T cell receptor beta chains below was sequenced from the same sample in a study of beta chain features in type 1 diabetes. Study observations and caveats: Type 1 diabetes patients had TCRB CDR3s that were shorter (moderately but significantly so) in all four CD4+ subsets.

These TCRs are of unknown antigen specificity. Isolated RNA was reverse transcribed in full, so expressed TCRB transcripts were sequenced. TCRdb's table, derived via immunoSEQ multiplex PCR, lists solely in-frame clones and lacks some. Of approximately 280,000 clones in the sample, over 14% are singletons; the top ten hold roughly 0.015%. The sequenced sample was naive CD4+ T cells from blood. Receptors originate from a young man with type 1 diabetes.

The chain carries TRBV9 and TRBJ2-3; D uncertain. V lost 0 bases and J lost 6, with 8 bases in between. The length of the CDR3 is 13 residues. Germline V gives CDR1 SGDLS, CDR2 YYNGEE. CDR3 residues: CASSVALMDTQYF. DNA for the CDR3: TGTGCCAGCAGCGTAGCACTTATGGATACGCAGTATTTT.

This clone showed up just a few times. The V and J genes are TRBV10-3 and TRBJ2-5; the match to TRBD2 covers 13 bases. The CDR3 covers 15 residues. In germline, CDR1 is ENHRY, CDR2 SYGVKD. V lost 6 bases to trimming and J lost 5 bases; unmatched junction nucleotides: 6. The CDR3 DNA sequence: TGTGCCATCAGGCGGACTAGCGGGGGAGAGGAGACCCAGTACTTC. Translating it yields CAIRRTSGGEETQYF.

CDR3 region: CASSRRAGGAGELFF. DNA for the CDR3: TGTGCCAGCAGTCGTCGGGCGGGAGGTGCCGGGGAGCTGTTTTTT. V is TRBV6-5 and J is TRBJ2-2; 8 bases align to TRBD2. The V gene end was trimmed by 5 bases and the J gene end by 6 bases; junction bases not matched to a gene: 8. Germline V gene sequence: CDR1 MNHEY, CDR2 SVGAGI. CDR3 size: 15 residues.

The J gene is TRBJ2-1, the V gene TRBV29-1; TRBD2 matches at 13 bases. Germline V CDR1 and CDR2: SQVTM, ANQGSEA. CDR3 size: 18 residues. The ends lost 7 bases at V and 0 bases at J; junction bases unmatched: 12. The CDR3 sequence is CSGTGLAGFQSSYNEQFF. The CDR3, as DNA: TGCAGCGGAACGGGACTAGCGGGATTCCAGAGCTCCTACAATGAGCAGTTCTTC.

V and J are TRBV23-1 and TRBJ2-1; 9 bases align to TRBD2. TRBV23-1 has ORF status, its function being uncertain. There are 16 residues in the CDR3. V lost 2 bases to trimming and J lost 0 bases; unmatched junction nucleotides: 2. The CDR3 sequence: CASSQGGGASYNEQFF. In DNA form, the CDR3 reads TGCGCCAGCAGTCAAGGCGGGGGGGCCTCCTACAATGAGCAGTTCTTC.

The gene calls are TRBV5-1 and TRBJ2-1; no definite D call. CDR3 size: 11 residues. CDR1 is SGHRS and CDR2 is YFSETQ in the germline V gene. The germline V and J ends were trimmed by 0 bases and 9 bases, with 4 bases remaining between them. The CDR3 nucleotides read TGCGCCAGCAGCTTGGCGGGTGAGCAGTTCTTC. Translating it yields CASSLAGEQFF. The entire variable domain, with the rest obtained from reference TRBV5-1 and TRBJ2-1, is as follows: KAGVTQTPRYLIKTRGQQVTLSCSPISGHRSVSWYQQTPGQGLQFLFEYFSETQRNKGNFPGRFSGRQFSNSRSEMNVSTLELGDSALYLCASSLAGEQFFGPGTRLTVL.

This chain joins TRBV18 and TRBJ2-1, with D unresolved. The V and J ends lost 3 bases and 6 bases respectively, with 9 bases between them. The length of the CDR3 is 13 residues. Germline V lookup: CDR1 KGHSH, CDR2 LQKENI. DNA for the CDR3: TGTGCCAGCTCACCCGACACTCCCAATGAGCAGTTCTTC. Protein sequence: CASSPDTPNEQFF.

The chain uses TRBV19 and TRBJ2-7; TRBD2 matches 8 bases. CDR1 and CDR2 (germline): LNHDA, SQIVND (reference sequence). J lost 5 bases, V lost 4 bases, and 4 bases had no gene match. This CDR3 spans 13 amino acids. The CDR3 protein is CASSKRENNEQYF. In DNA form, the CDR3 reads TGTGCCAGTAGTAAGCGGGAGAACAACGAGCAGTACTTC.

V gene TRBV5-1 combines with J gene TRBJ1-2; 8 positions match TRBD1. Germline V gene lookup returns CDR1 SGHRS and CDR2 YFSETQ. The CDR3 runs to 14 residues. J lost 3 bases, V lost 4 bases, and 5 bases had no gene match. The CDR3 sequence: CASSRGQGDYGYTF. The CDR3 nucleotides read TGCGCCAGCAGCCGTGGACAGGGTGACTATGGCTACACCTTC.

The V call is TRBV27, the J call TRBJ2-5; TRBD2 agrees at 14 bases. V was pared by 6 bases and J by 5 bases, with 8 bases of the junction left unmatched. The CDR3 sequence is 16 residues long. Germline values: CDR1 MNHEY, CDR2 SMNVEV (reference sequence). In DNA form, the CDR3 reads TGTGCCAGCAGCAGGAGACTAGCGGGAGGGGGGGAGACCCAGTACTTC. Residues: CASSRRLAGGGETQYF.

This clone was picked up a small number of times. The V and J genes are TRBV4-3 and TRBJ2-3; a weak D match, TRBD2 (6 bases). From germline, CDR1 is LGHNA and CDR2 YSLEER. This CDR3 has 13 residues. The V end was cut by 9 bases, the J end by 2 bases, with 12 bases between. CDR3 sequence (DNA): TGCGCCAGATTAGCGGAGACCACAGATACGCAGTATTTT. It encodes CARLAETTDTQYF.

The rearrangement joins TRBV15 to TRBJ2-1, with D perhaps TRBD2 (7 bases). CDR1 is LNHNV, CDR2 YYDKDF, per germline (reference sequence). This CDR3 is 15 amino acids long. The germline V and J ends were trimmed by 0 bases and 7 bases, with 13 bases remaining between them. CDR3 sequence (DNA): TGTGCCACCAGCAGAGAATGGGGGGGCCTTAATGAGCAGTTCTTC. Its translation is CATSREWGGLNEQFF.

This chain uses TRBV2 with TRBJ2-5; tentatively, D is TRBD1 (6 bases). The CDR3 is 13 amino acids. The germline V and J ends were trimmed by 6 bases and 2 bases, with 10 bases remaining between them. Germline CDR1 SNHLY, CDR2 FYNNEI. This CDR3 is CASSWGPQETQYF. Written as DNA, the CDR3 is TGTGCCAGCAGCTGGGGGCCGCAAGAGACCCAGTACTTC.

The chain has TRBV18 and TRBJ2-5, with D perhaps matching TRBD2 (6 bases). There are 14 residues in the CDR3. Trimming took 3 bases from V and 2 from J, leaving 10 bases between them. Looked up from germline, CDR1 is KGHSH and CDR2 is LQKENI. The DNA of the CDR3 is TGTGCCAGCTCACCGGGACTGGGACAAGAGACCCAGTACTTC. Translation: CASSPGLGQETQYF. Supplemented by reference TRBV18 and TRBJ2-5, the full variable domain reads NAGVMQNPRHLVRRRGQEARLRCSPMKGHSHVYWYRQLPEEGLKFMVYLQKENIIDESGMPKERFSAEFPKEGPSILRIQQVVRGDSAAYFCASSPGLGQETQYFGPGTRLLVL.